The T cell receptor (beta chain) described here comes from a study of shared clonotypes between healthy human individuals. This clone occurred once. Method: immunoSEQ multiplex PCR; TCRdb's copy keeps in-frame clones and lacks some. Altogether 1.5 million to 2.5 million clones are present, about 95% being singletons, with the ten largest covering around 1%. V dropped 3 bases and J dropped 4; count of bases not matched to a gene: 8. Germline V CDR1 and CDR2: MNHEY, SMNVEV (reference sequence). The CDR3 consists of 15 residues. Terminally differentiated effector memory CD45RA+ cells were excluded by CCR7 positive selection of CD45RO-negative cells.

The clonotype was recovered from a man younger than 35 in good health. The genes are TRBV27 and TRBJ1-2, with 7 nucleotides matching TRBD1. The material sequenced was naive CD8+ T cells sorted from blood. CDR3 coding DNA: TGTGCCAGCAGTTTGGGCCCAGGGGGAGCCTATGGCTACACCTTC. Amino acid sequence: CASSLGPGGAYGYTF.